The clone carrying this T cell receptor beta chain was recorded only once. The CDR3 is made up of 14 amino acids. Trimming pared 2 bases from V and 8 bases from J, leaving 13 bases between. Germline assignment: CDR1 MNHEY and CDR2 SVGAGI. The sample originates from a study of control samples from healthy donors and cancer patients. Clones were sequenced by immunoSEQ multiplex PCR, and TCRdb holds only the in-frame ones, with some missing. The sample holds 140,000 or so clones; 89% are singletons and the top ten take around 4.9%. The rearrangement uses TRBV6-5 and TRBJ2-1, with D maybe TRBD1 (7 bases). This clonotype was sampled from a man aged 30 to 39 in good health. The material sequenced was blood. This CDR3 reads CASSYPGGRDEQFF. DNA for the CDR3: TGTGCCAGCAGTTACCCAGGGGGGCGCGATGAGCAGTTCTTC.